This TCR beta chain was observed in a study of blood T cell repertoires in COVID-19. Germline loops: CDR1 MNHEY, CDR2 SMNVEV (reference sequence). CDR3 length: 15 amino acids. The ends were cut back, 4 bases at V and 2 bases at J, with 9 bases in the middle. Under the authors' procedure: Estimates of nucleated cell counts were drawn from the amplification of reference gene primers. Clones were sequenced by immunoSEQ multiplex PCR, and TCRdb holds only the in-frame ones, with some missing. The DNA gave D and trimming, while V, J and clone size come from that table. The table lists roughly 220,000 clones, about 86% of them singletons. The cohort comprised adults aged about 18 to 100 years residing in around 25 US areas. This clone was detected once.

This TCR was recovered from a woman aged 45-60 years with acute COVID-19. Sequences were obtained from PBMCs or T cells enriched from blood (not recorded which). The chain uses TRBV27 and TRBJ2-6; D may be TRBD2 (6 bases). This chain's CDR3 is CASSSGEPGANVLTF. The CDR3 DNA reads TGTGCCAGCAGTTCGGGGGAACCTGGGGCCAACGTCCTGACTTTC. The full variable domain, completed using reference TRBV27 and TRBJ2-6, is EAQVTQNPRYLITVTGKKLTVTCSQNMNHEYMSWYRQDPGLGLRQIYYSMNVEVTDKGDVPEGYKVSRKEKRNFPLILESPSPNQTSLYFCASSSGEPGANVLTFGAGSRLTVL.